This entry lists 30 T cell receptor beta chains sequenced from one sample in a study of T cell clonality in common variable immunodeficiency. Produced via immunoSEQ multiplex PCR; TCRdb's table is partial and in-frame only. The table records roughly 57,000 clones without singletons, the ten largest covering about 0.9%. Material: peripheral blood mononuclear cells. Every receptor here comes from a person aged 18-70 years in good health.

This clone is medium-sized by share. The CDR3 end falls 3 residues outside the read, so it is completed with the germline J gene. The chain has TRBV5-1 and TRBJ1-4, with D possibly matching TRBD1 (5 bases). Germline-derived CDR1 and CDR2 are SGHRS and YFSETQ. Deletions cut 4 bases from V and 4 bases from J, with 14 bases between. The CDR3 sequence is 15 residues long. The CDR3 spells CASSGGGRFNEKLFF. CDR3 DNA, as far as it was read: TGCGCCAGCAGCGGCGGGGGACGGTTTAATGAAAAA.

This clone was seen many times. The CDR3 bases that were read are TGTGCCTGGAGTGTACGACAGGGGAACACTGAA. Its translation is CAWSVRQGNTE. The whole CDR3 sequence reads CAWSVRQGNTEAFF. The V call is TRBV30, the J call TRBJ1-1, with 7 bases identical to TRBD1. The observed sequence ends 3 residues before the CDR3 terminus, with the missing tail filled in from the germline J gene. Unmatched junction bases numbered 2, after V lost 0 bases and J lost 1 base. Germline V CDR1 and CDR2: GTSNPN, SVGIG (reference sequence). This CDR3 region has 14 residues.

Only a few counts were recorded for this clone. Read coverage stops 3 residues before the CDR3 terminus; the germline J gene supplies the remainder. The V gene is TRBV6-2 or TRBV6-3, the J gene TRBJ1-2; tentative D call: TRBD1 (5 bases). This CDR3 has 15 amino acids. Germline CDR1 MNHEY, CDR2 SVGEGT. CDR3 in amino acids: CASSSAGDSYNEYTF. The CDR3 DNA, read in part, is TGTGCCAGCAGTTCGGCGGGGGACTCCTACAATGAA.

This clone was found many times. Sequencing ends 3 residues short of the CDR3 end; the germline J gene provides the rest. The V gene is TRBV19, the J gene TRBJ2-1, with 10 bases matching TRBD2. In germline, CDR1 is LNHDA, CDR2 SQIVND (reference sequence). J gave up 4 bases and V 1 base, and 1 base lay outside the gene matches. This CDR3 contains 15 residues. CDR3 loop: CASSIGTSGYNEQFF. Partial CDR3 DNA: TGTGCCAGTAGTATAGGGACTAGCGGTTACAATGAG.

This clone showed up many times. The read gets to within 3 residues of the CDR3 end, and the germline J gene fills in the rest. The rearrangement joins TRBV6-2 or TRBV6-3 to TRBJ2-2; D is unclear. In germline, CDR1 is MNHEY, CDR2 SVGEGT. V was pared by 7 bases and J by 0 bases, with 12 bases between. The CDR3 contains 15 residues. CDR3 DNA, as far as it was read: TGTGCCAGCAAATTCCTCCCTCCGAACACCGGGGAG. This sequence encodes CASKFLPPNTGE. The entire CDR3 sequence reads CASKFLPPNTGELFF.

Concerning this clone: Read sequence stops 3 residues before the CDR3 end, and the germline J gene provides the missing end. V and J are TRBV20-1 and TRBJ2-3, with a tentative D call TRBD1 (6 bases). The CDR3 covers 16 residues. Germline V CDR1 and CDR2: DFQATT, SNEGSKA (reference sequence). CDR3 sequence: CSARVPIGGVQETQYF. Partial CDR3 DNA: TGCAGTGCTAGAGTTCCTATAGGGGGAGTTCAAGAGACG.

This clone was observed many times. The part of the CDR3 DNA that was read is TGTGCCAGCAGTCCGACAGCTAACTATGGC. This encodes CASSPTANYG. The CDR3 reads in full as CASSPTANYGYTF. This chain uses TRBV6-4 with TRBJ1-2, with a tentative D call TRBD1 (5 bases). The CDR3 is cut off 3 residues early in the read; its end comes from the germline J gene. The CDR3 is 13 amino acids. V shed 5 bases and J shed 0 bases, with 7 bases lying between them. CDR1 and CDR2 (germline): MRHNA, SNTAGT.

This clone was counted many times. The CDR3 extends 3 residues past the end of the read, so its final part is completed from the germline J gene. The J gene is TRBJ1-2, the V gene TRBV14; D is perhaps TRBD1 (6 bases). CDR1 SGHDN and CDR2 FVKESK come from the germline V gene. The CDR3 loop spans 13 amino acids. CDR3 residues: CASIGAGAPGYTF. Partial CDR3 DNA: TGTGCCAGCATTGGAGCAGGGGCACCCGGC. The full variable domain, completed using reference TRBV14 and TRBJ1-2, is EAGVTQFPSHSVIEKGQTVTLRCDPISGHDNLYWYRRVMGKEIKFLLHFVKESKQDESGMPNNRFLAERTGGTYSTLKVQPAELEDSGVYFCASIGAGAPGYTFGSGTRLTVV.

In its sample, this clone was seen many times. The sequenced fragment ends 3 residues before the CDR3 boundary, so the rest is inferred from the germline J gene. The chain couples TRBV6-4 to TRBJ2-1; 15 nucleotides line up with TRBD2. V was pared by 2 bases and J by 8 bases, with 1 base of the junction left unmatched. CDR1 is MRHNA, CDR2 SNTAGT, per germline. This CDR3 has 15 residues. The CDR3 sequence: CASSDGTSGGHEQFF. The CDR3 DNA, read in part, is TGTGCCAGCAGTGACGGGACTAGCGGGGGGCATGAG.

This clone was picked up many times. Coverage ceases 3 residues before the CDR3 finishes, and the germline J gene fills in the end. This chain uses TRBV29-1 with TRBJ1-1, with TRBD1 matching 8 bases. Germline values: CDR1 SQVTM, CDR2 ANQGSEA. CDR3 length: 12 amino acids. Unmatched junction bases numbered 2, after V lost 7 bases and J lost 1 base. CDR3 amino acids: CSAGQANTEAFF. The sequenced CDR3 bases are TGCAGCGCGGGACAGGCGAACACTGAA.

This clone was seen ten or more times. The missing CDR3 end, 3 residues past where the read stops, is filled in from the germline J gene. The genes are TRBV10-2 and TRBJ2-7; possibly TRBD1 for D (6 bases). CDR1 and CDR2 from the germline V gene are WSHSY and SAAADI. CDR3 length: 13 amino acids. V was cut by 1 base and J by 3 bases, with 7 bases left in between. The CDR3: CASSEWTDYEQYF. The sequenced part of the CDR3 DNA is TGCGCCAGCAGTGAGTGGACAGACTACGAG.

This clone was observed a few times. The sequence runs out 3 residues before the end of the CDR3; the remainder is reconstructed from the germline J gene. The chain couples TRBV11-2 to TRBJ2-3; a weak D match, TRBD2 (5 bases). CDR1 and CDR2 (germline): SGHAT, FQNNGV. The CDR3 totals 15 residues. CDR3 in amino acids: CASSLEERSQETQYF. The sequenced part of the CDR3 DNA is TGTGCCAGCAGCTTAGAAGAGCGGTCCCAAGAGACG.

This clone occurred many times. The CDR3 goes on 3 residues after the read ends, and that part is filled in from the germline J gene. The V gene is TRBV5-4, the J gene TRBJ1-6, with D perhaps matching TRBD1 (6 bases). This CDR3 spans 15 amino acids. Trimming cost V 4 bases and J 10 bases, with 18 bases left between them. Germline V gene sequence: CDR1 SGHNT, CDR2 YYREEE (reference sequence). CDR3 region: CASSPEGVSRSPLHF. The CDR3 bases that were read are TGTGCCAGCAGCCCTGAGGGGGTTTCCAGGTCACCC.

This clone was seen ten or more times. The read falls 3 residues short of the CDR3 end, and the missing part is taken from the germline J gene. This sequence joins TRBV6-4 and TRBJ2-1, with 11 bases identical to TRBD2. Germline V CDR1 and CDR2: MRHNA, SNTAGT. The CDR3 is 15 amino acids. V shed 0 bases, J shed 9 bases, and the junction held 4 bases outside the gene matches. The CDR3 bases that were read are TGTGCCAGCAGTGACTCCACTAGCGGGGGTGCTGAG. It yields the protein CASSDSTSGGAE. From start to end, the CDR3 is CASSDSTSGGAEQFF.

The table lists this clone with many counts. The read falls 3 residues short of the CDR3 end, and the missing part is taken from the germline J gene. The chain is built from TRBV15 and TRBJ2-3, with D possibly being TRBD1 (5 bases). Germline CDR1 reads LNHNV; CDR2 reads YYDKDF (reference sequence). Trimming took 4 bases from V and 1 from J, leaving 12 bases between them. The CDR3 totals 15 residues. The CDR3 bases that were read are TGTGCCACCAGCATCAGGGCGAGAGGCACAGATACG. It codes for CATSIRARGTDT. The entire CDR3 protein reads CATSIRARGTDTQYF.

This clone was picked up many times. The DNA ends 3 residues before the CDR3 does, and the rest of the CDR3 is filled in from the germline J gene. This rearrangement joins TRBV5-1 to TRBJ2-1; 12 nucleotides line up with TRBD2. CDR3 length: 15 amino acids. V dropped 3 bases and J dropped 6; count of bases not matched to a gene: 4. Germline loops: CDR1 SGHRS, CDR2 YFSETQ. The sequenced part of the CDR3 DNA is TGCGCCAGCAGCTCCGGGACTAGCGGGCTCAATGAG. Translating it yields CASSSGTSGLNE. The whole CDR3 region reads CASSSGTSGLNEQFF. Full variable domain (rest looked up from reference TRBV5-1 and TRBJ2-1): KAGVTQTPRYLIKTRGQQVTLSCSPISGHRSVSWYQQTPGQGLQFLFEYFSETQRNKGNFPGRFSGRQFSNSRSEMNVSTLELGDSALYLCASSSGTSGLNEQFFGPGTRLTVL.

In this sample, this clone turned up many times. The observed sequence ends 3 residues before the CDR3 terminus, with the missing tail filled in from the germline J gene. Other DNA sequences from this sample encode an identical CDR3 as well. The V and J genes are TRBV7-2 and TRBJ2-5; tentatively, D is TRBD1 (8 bases). CDR1 and CDR2 (germline): SGHTA, FQGNSA. V shed 5 bases and J shed 4 bases, with 14 bases lying between them. The CDR3 sequence is 14 residues long. The covered CDR3 bases are TGTGCCAGCAGCCCCACAGGGGGGGTAGAGACC. It encodes CASSPTGGVET. From start to end, the CDR3 is CASSPTGGVETQYF.

This clone was seen repeatedly, ten times or more. The CDR3 extends 3 residues past the end of the read, so its final part is completed from the germline J gene. This sequence joins TRBV12-3 or TRBV12-4 and TRBJ1-2; TRBD1 matches 7 bases. The V segment lost 8 bases and the J segment 5 bases; nucleotides outside the gene matches: 5. The CDR3 totals 12 residues. CDR3 sequence: CASRKGAYGYTF. The DNA read from the CDR3 is TGTGCCAGCCGTAAGGGGGCGTATGGC.

At least ten counts were recorded for this clone. The DNA ends 3 residues before the CDR3 does, and the rest of the CDR3 is filled in from the germline J gene. The chain couples TRBV19 to TRBJ1-5, with D tentatively TRBD1 (5 bases). Trimming removed 9 bases at V and 0 bases at J, with 12 bases between. This CDR3 comprises 14 residues. Germline V CDR1 and CDR2: LNHDA, SQIVND (reference sequence). CDR3 bases read: TGTGCCAGCGTGGGGCCCTATAGCAATCAGCCC. Translation gives CASVGPYSNQP. The full-length CDR3 reads as CASVGPYSNQPQHF.

This clone was detected ten times or more. The read terminates 3 residues ahead of where the CDR3 ends, so the germline J gene completes it. This chain links TRBV11-2 with TRBJ2-2; 7 positions match TRBD2. Germline CDR1 and CDR2: SGHAT and FQNNGV. V shed 5 bases, J shed 5 bases, and the junction held 2 bases outside the gene matches. The CDR3 is 13 residues long. Incomplete CDR3 DNA: TGTGCCAGCAGCGTCGGGGGGACCGGGGAG. This translates into CASSVGGTGE. The complete CDR3 protein is CASSVGGTGELFF. Based on the CDR3 plus reference TRBV11-2 and TRBJ2-2, the full variable domain is EAGVAQSPRYKIIEKRQSVAFWCNPISGHATLYWYQQILGQGPKLLIQFQNNGVVDDSQLPKDRFSAERLKGVDSTLKIQPAKLEDSAVYLCASSVGGTGELFFGEGSRLTVL.

This clone was seen many times. The CDR3 end lies 3 residues beyond the end of the read and is filled in from the germline J gene. This chain links TRBV29-1 with TRBJ1-2; possible D gene TRBD1, 6 bases. CDR3 length: 13 amino acids. Germline V CDR1 and CDR2: SQVTM, ANQGSEA. Trimming shortened V by 7 bases and J by 2 bases, and 14 bases separated the two germline ends. CDR3 amino acids: CSGKLQGNYGYTF. CDR3 DNA (partial): TGCAGCGGAAAGTTACAGGGAAACTATGGC.

This clone was picked up many times. The CDR3 end lies 3 residues beyond the end of the read and is filled in from the germline J gene. The chain uses TRBV6-2 or TRBV6-3 and TRBJ2-5; 9 bases are shared with TRBD2. CDR1 and CDR2 from the germline V gene are MNHEY and SVGEGT. V was pared by 4 bases and J by 1 base, with 1 base of the junction left unmatched. This CDR3 spans 14 amino acids. CDR3 DNA, as far as it was read: TGTGCCAGCAGTTGGACTAGCGCCCAAGAGACC. Protein: CASSWTSAQET. The complete CDR3 sequence is CASSWTSAQETQYF.

This clone was counted many times. The read ends 3 residues early relative to the CDR3; the germline J gene fills the gap. The rearrangement links TRBV18 to TRBJ2-1, with D possibly TRBD2 on 5 matching bases. The CDR3 spans 13 residues. Trimming shortened V by 3 bases and J by 5 bases, and 8 bases separated the two germline ends. Germline CDR1 KGHSH, CDR2 LQKENI. The CDR3 loop reads CASSPLLDNEQFF. The sequenced part of the CDR3 DNA is TGTGCCAGCTCACCCCTACTAGACAATGAG.

This clone was seen at least ten times. Sequence at one end of the junction differs from germline and may be a read error. Incomplete CDR3 DNA: TGTGCTAGTACTCCCCCGGGACTAGCGGAGTGGGGGACCGGCACAGATACG. Translation gives CASTPPGLAEWGTGTDT. The full CDR3 protein reads CASTPPGLAEWGTGTDTQYF. The chain carries TRBV19 and TRBJ2-3; the match to TRBD2 covers 11 bases. The observed sequence ends 3 residues before the CDR3 terminus, with the missing tail filled in from the germline J gene. The CDR3 has 20 amino acids. CDR1 and CDR2 from the germline V gene are LNHDA and SQIVND (reference sequence). Full variable domain (remainder filled in from reference TRBV19 and TRBJ2-3): DGGITQSPKYLFRKEGQNVTLSCEQNLNHDAMYWYRQDPGQGLRLIYYSQIVNDFQKGDIAEGYSVSREKKESFPLTVTSAQKNPTAFYLCASTPPGLAEWGTGTDTQYFGPGTRLTVL.

This clone has a handful of counts. The germline gene is not matched at one end of the junction; a read error may be the cause. Read data end 3 residues before the CDR3 end; the end is taken from the germline J gene. Other DNA sequences in the same sample also yield this CDR3. J is TRBJ1-2 and V is TRBV20-1; possible D gene TRBD1, 6 bases. Germline CDR1 DFQATT, CDR2 SNEGSKA (reference sequence). This CDR3 spans 13 amino acids. CDR3 DNA, as far as it was read: TGCAGTGCCAGAGAGGCAGGGGCCTATGGC. Encoded protein: CSAREAGAYG. The full CDR3 reads CSAREAGAYGYTF.

Points on this clone: The missing CDR3 end, 3 residues past where the read stops, is filled in from the germline J gene. The chain has TRBV2 and TRBJ2-4; the D gene is possibly TRBD1 (6 bases). CDR1 and CDR2 from the germline V gene are SNHLY and FYNNEI. The CDR3 loop spans 13 amino acids. CDR3 DNA (partial): TGTGCCAGCAGTGAAGATACAGGGATGGGT. Its translation is CASSEDTGMG. The whole CDR3 sequence is CASSEDTGMGQYF.

This clone has ten or more counts. The read terminates 3 residues before the CDR3 end, so the remaining end is supplied by the germline J gene. The rearrangement joins TRBV28 to TRBJ2-4, with a tentative D call TRBD2 (5 bases). V gave up 2 bases and J gave up 8 bases, with 10 bases separating them. Germline V gene data show CDR1 as MDHEN and CDR2 as SYDVKM. The CDR3 sequence is 13 residues long. CDR3 bases read: TGTGCCAGCAGTTTAGAAAACGGGGACATT. The encoded protein is CASSLENGDI. The complete CDR3 protein is CASSLENGDIQYF.

The sample holds many counts of this clone. The CDR3 extends 3 residues past the end of the read, so its final part is completed from the germline J gene. The chain is built from TRBV28 and TRBJ2-1, with D unclear. V was pared by 5 bases and J by 1 base, with 12 bases between. Per germline, CDR1 MDHEN and CDR2 SYDVKM. The CDR3 runs to 15 residues. The covered CDR3 bases are TGTGCCAGCAGTCCTCCCCTCCAGTCCTACAATGAG. It specifies CASSPPLQSYNE. The whole CDR3 protein reads CASSPPLQSYNEQFF.

In this sample, this clone turned up many times. The missing CDR3 end, 3 residues past where the read stops, is filled in from the germline J gene. The rearrangement uses TRBV6-1 and TRBJ2-7; D perhaps matches TRBD2 (5 bases). Per the germline V gene, CDR1 is MNHNS and CDR2 is SASEGT. V lost 2 bases, J lost 4 bases, and 6 bases lay in between. The CDR3 contains 12 residues. The CDR3 bases that were read are TGTGCCAGCAGTGAAAGAGGGTACGAG. Translating gives CASSERGYE. The whole CDR3 region reads CASSERGYEQYF.

This clone has only a few counts. The CDR3 goes on 3 residues after the read ends, and that part is filled in from the germline J gene. The chain carries TRBV7-9 and TRBJ2-4; no firm D call. Germline V CDR1 and CDR2: SEHNR, FQNEAQ (reference sequence). There are 14 residues in the CDR3. The CDR3 sequence is CASSLDGSRHGQYF. The part of the CDR3 DNA that was read is TGTGCCAGCAGCTTAGATGGCTCTAGGCATGGT.